The TCR beta chain described here comes from a study of cytomegalovirus exposure and HLA in healthy donors. The CDR3 sequence is 19 residues long. Germline CDR1 is MGHRA and CDR2 is YSYEKL. V was clipped by 0 bases and J by 6 bases; unmatched bases: 15. Primers: 60 Vbeta forward and 13 Jbeta reverse. Sequencing was performed with immunoSEQ multiplex PCR; in TCRdb, only in-frame clones are kept and a portion is missing. The data contain 75,000 to 100,000 clones, 65% to 75% of them singletons. Study outcomes and limitations: Three CMV-associated chains were confirmed in vitro to be specific for CMV antigens. 164 TCR beta chains were listed as cytomegalovirus-associated. Presence/absence comparisons presumed near-even sequencing depth among donors.

As for this clone: Its antigen remains unknown.

The sample consisted of PBMCs. The source of this sequence is a female donor in good health and CMV-seropositive. The chain combines TRBV4-1 with TRBJ2-3; the match to TRBD2 covers 10 bases. This CDR3 is CASSQEGAPTSGLEDTQYF. In nucleotides, the CDR3 is TGCGCCAGCAGCCAAGAGGGGGCCCCGACTAGCGGGCTCGAGGATACGCAGTATTTT.